These T cell receptor beta chains were read from a single sample in a study of blood T cell repertoires in COVID-19. Data came from immunoSEQ multiplex PCR; TCRdb stores just in-frame clones and leaves some out. Of 150,000 or so clones listed, over 80% were seen once; the top ten hold 4.8%. The sequencing sample was made of peripheral blood. These receptors all come from a man aged 30 to 39 with COVID-19, enrolled during active disease. The conserved cysteine and the conserved F or W are not part of the CDR3 here. Each record gives: V gene, clone size, J gene, CDR3 protein. Clone size is shown for a subset of rows, as once, few, many or a class of expanded clone.

v_call: TRBV23-1
clone_size: NA
j_call: TRBJ1-1
cdr3_aa: ASSQSPGQGANTEAF

v_call: TRBV28
clone_size: NA
j_call: TRBJ1-5
cdr3_aa: ASSSHRGTGGGQPQH

v_call: TRBV6-5
clone_size: NA
j_call: TRBJ1-1
cdr3_aa: ASSYTRNTEAF

v_call: TRBV2
clone_size: once
j_call: TRBJ1-1
cdr3_aa: ASRSGSTEAF

v_call: TRBV5-1
clone_size: NA
j_call: TRBJ1-2
cdr3_aa: ASSLETGSDGYT

v_call: TRBV7-2
clone_size: NA
j_call: TRBJ1-2
cdr3_aa: ASSLGRVGYGYT

v_call: TRBV11-2
clone_size: few
j_call: TRBJ1-4
cdr3_aa: ASSLARQDEKLF

v_call: TRBV7-2
clone_size: NA
j_call: TRBJ1-1
cdr3_aa: ASSLVVANTEAF

v_call: TRBV2
clone_size: NA
j_call: TRBJ2-5
cdr3_aa: ASSDLRGDQETQY

v_call: TRBV3-1/TRBV3-2
clone_size: NA
j_call: TRBJ1-2
cdr3_aa: ASSHFGRETRGYT

v_call: TRBV30
clone_size: NA
j_call: TRBJ1-2
cdr3_aa: AWSVKGGGGYT

v_call: TRBV12-2
clone_size: once
j_call: TRBJ1-5
cdr3_aa: ASRLASGAGSQPQH

v_call: TRBV5-1
clone_size: NA
j_call: TRBJ2-5
cdr3_aa: ASSLIPGEETQY

v_call: TRBV14
clone_size: NA
j_call: TRBJ2-7
cdr3_aa: ASSQGRGLADGNEQY

v_call: TRBV4-2
clone_size: NA
j_call: TRBJ1-5
cdr3_aa: ASSQDQSNQPQH

v_call: TRBV18
clone_size: NA
j_call: TRBJ1-2
cdr3_aa: ASSGQGIYPRHGYT

v_call: TRBV27
clone_size: NA
j_call: TRBJ1-5
cdr3_aa: ASSDRAGQPQH

v_call: TRBV5-1
clone_size: NA
j_call: TRBJ2-2
cdr3_aa: ASTGLAGANTGELF

v_call: TRBV28
clone_size: NA
j_call: TRBJ2-7
cdr3_aa: ASSSTGTSGSRGPYEQY

v_call: TRBV5-1
clone_size: NA
j_call: TRBJ2-7
cdr3_aa: ASSLDPGQGEYEQY

v_call: TRBV3-1/TRBV3-2
clone_size: NA
j_call: TRBJ2-3
cdr3_aa: ASSPNRQGADTQY

v_call: TRBV6-5
clone_size: NA
j_call: TRBJ2-7
cdr3_aa: ASRSGLAEQY

v_call: TRBV13
clone_size: NA
j_call: TRBJ1-1
cdr3_aa: ASSSGEAEAF

v_call: TRBV30
clone_size: NA
j_call: TRBJ2-2
cdr3_aa: AWRISGGYSGELF

v_call: TRBV19
clone_size: NA
j_call: TRBJ1-2
cdr3_aa: ASSADRGYYGYT

v_call: TRBV5-6
clone_size: few
j_call: TRBJ1-2
cdr3_aa: ASSSTGGSSYGYT

v_call: TRBV11-2
clone_size: NA
j_call: TRBJ1-4
cdr3_aa: ASSLGGMPNEKLF

v_call: TRBV10-3
clone_size: NA
j_call: TRBJ1-3
cdr3_aa: AIGIPGLGGNTIY

v_call: TRBV7-9
clone_size: NA
j_call: TRBJ1-1
cdr3_aa: ASSPWAGQQNTEAF

v_call: TRBV5-1
clone_size: NA
j_call: TRBJ1-3
cdr3_aa: ASSSSGESGNTIY

v_call: TRBV5-1
clone_size: NA
j_call: TRBJ1-2
cdr3_aa: ASSLDGSYTPNYGYT

v_call: TRBV5-1
clone_size: NA
j_call: TRBJ1-2
cdr3_aa: ASTQGDPNYGYT

v_call: TRBV9
clone_size: NA
j_call: TRBJ1-2
cdr3_aa: ASSVTTGSYGYT

v_call: TRBV12-3/TRBV12-4
clone_size: NA
j_call: TRBJ1-1
cdr3_aa: ASREAGDTEAF

v_call: TRBV12-3/TRBV12-4
clone_size: NA
j_call: TRBJ2-7
cdr3_aa: ASRSQGYEQY

v_call: TRBV19
clone_size: NA
j_call: TRBJ2-1
cdr3_aa: ASHTSGGERQF

v_call: TRBV11-3
clone_size: NA
j_call: TRBJ1-1
cdr3_aa: ASSHGRNTEAF

v_call: TRBV7-2
clone_size: NA
j_call: TRBJ2-7
cdr3_aa: ASSLGQGFNEQY

v_call: TRBV19
clone_size: once
j_call: TRBJ2-3
cdr3_aa: ASSRTPPWLAVTTDTQY

v_call: TRBV19
clone_size: few
j_call: TRBJ1-2
cdr3_aa: ASSPLGQESKLDYGYT

v_call: TRBV5-4
clone_size: NA
j_call: TRBJ2-5
cdr3_aa: ASSLGTSGGPETQY

v_call: TRBV27
clone_size: NA
j_call: TRBJ2-1
cdr3_aa: ASRLIYPGQVVNEQF

v_call: TRBV28
clone_size: once
j_call: TRBJ2-7
cdr3_aa: ASRGGGEQY

v_call: TRBV19
clone_size: NA
j_call: TRBJ1-1
cdr3_aa: ASTPPGYTEAF

v_call: TRBV12-3/TRBV12-4
clone_size: NA
j_call: TRBJ1-2
cdr3_aa: ASSLVGEDGYT

v_call: TRBV5-1
clone_size: NA
j_call: TRBJ1-2
cdr3_aa: ASSLDSKNGYT

v_call: TRBV14
clone_size: NA
j_call: TRBJ1-1
cdr3_aa: ASSGQGPTEAF

v_call: TRBV5-4
clone_size: NA
j_call: TRBJ1-2
cdr3_aa: ASSLAAGGAAIYGYT

v_call: TRBV12-3/TRBV12-4
clone_size: NA
j_call: TRBJ1-2
cdr3_aa: ASSDRNYGYT

v_call: TRBV7-8
clone_size: NA
j_call: TRBJ1-1
cdr3_aa: ASSLVRGQGDTEAF

v_call: TRBV2
clone_size: NA
j_call: TRBJ2-1
cdr3_aa: ASSLGQEIEQF

v_call: TRBV27
clone_size: NA
j_call: TRBJ2-7
cdr3_aa: ASSLSAPQENEQY

v_call: TRBV7-3
clone_size: few
j_call: TRBJ1-1
cdr3_aa: ASSQTINTEAF

v_call: TRBV1
clone_size: NA
j_call: TRBJ1-2
cdr3_aa: TSSREGTGQGLLDPGYT

v_call: TRBV5-8
clone_size: NA
j_call: TRBJ1-2
cdr3_aa: ASSLAPPGTYGYT

v_call: TRBV29-1
clone_size: NA
j_call: TRBJ2-7
cdr3_aa: SVLTRGHYEQY

v_call: TRBV4-3
clone_size: once
j_call: TRBJ2-3
cdr3_aa: ASSQVGLAGISTDTQY

v_call: TRBV23-1
clone_size: NA
j_call: TRBJ1-1
cdr3_aa: ASSQSTGSTEAF

v_call: TRBV5-1
clone_size: NA
j_call: TRBJ2-7
cdr3_aa: ASSQQQIPGEQY

v_call: TRBV11-3
clone_size: NA
j_call: TRBJ2-1
cdr3_aa: ASSLRERFNEQF